Included here is one TCR beta chain sequence, with context. Its antigen is unidentified. This sample was included in a study of T cells expressing NK-cell markers. The study's findings and limits: The study did not resolve the HCMV specificity of expanded NKG2C+ T cell clones.

The CDR3 has 20 amino acids. From germline, CDR1 is LGHNA and CDR2 YNFKEQ. TCRdb re-called the 5' RACE reads and catalogs CDR3 proteins one per entry, DNA excluded. The sample table sets out 550,000 to 600,000 distinct CDR3 sequences. The V and J genes are TRBV4-2 and TRBJ2-3; TCRdb's D call of TRBD2 is untestable without DNA. Source material: blood T cells: a sorted CD56 or NKG2C T cell subset, CD4+ or CD8+ T cells, or bulk PBMC T cells (not recorded which). This clonotype originated in a man aged 18 to 29 in good health. CDR3 residues: CASSQDFASGRLGLTDTQYF.